This T cell receptor beta chain was captured in a study of T-cell memory formation after mild COVID-19. This clonotype was detected only a few times. TCRdb re-derived calls from the 5' RACE reads in MiXCR, one entry per CDR3 protein. This table holds roughly 150,000 distinct CDR3 sequences, 14% found once. The TCR originated in an adult woman who had mild COVID-19 (a few samples of this study predate the infection). Cell type and time point are not known. Sample: PBMCs or a T cell subset sorted from them (not recorded which).

The CDR3 here is CASMEREGADTQYF. In DNA form, the CDR3 reads TGTGCCAGCATGGAGCGGGAGGGGGCAGATACGCAGTATTTT. This rearrangement joins TRBV6-5 to TRBJ2-3; 10 positions match TRBD2. Germline V gene lookup returns CDR1 MNHEY and CDR2 SVGAGI. V shed 7 bases, J shed 4 bases, and the junction held 5 bases outside the gene matches. CDR3 length: 14 residues.